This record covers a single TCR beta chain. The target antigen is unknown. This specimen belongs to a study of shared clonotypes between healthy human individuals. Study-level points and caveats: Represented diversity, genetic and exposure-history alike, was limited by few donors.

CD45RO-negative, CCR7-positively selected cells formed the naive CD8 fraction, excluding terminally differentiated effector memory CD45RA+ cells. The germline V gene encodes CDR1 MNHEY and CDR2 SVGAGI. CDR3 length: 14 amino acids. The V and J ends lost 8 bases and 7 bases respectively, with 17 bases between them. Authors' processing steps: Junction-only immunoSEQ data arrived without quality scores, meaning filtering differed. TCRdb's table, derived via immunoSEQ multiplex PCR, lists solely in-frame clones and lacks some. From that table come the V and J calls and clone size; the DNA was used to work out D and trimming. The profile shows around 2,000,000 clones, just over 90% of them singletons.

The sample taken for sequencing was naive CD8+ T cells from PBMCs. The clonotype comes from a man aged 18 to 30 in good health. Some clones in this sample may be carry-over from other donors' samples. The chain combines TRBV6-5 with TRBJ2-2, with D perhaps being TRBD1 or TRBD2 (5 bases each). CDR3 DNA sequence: TGTGCCAGCCGACTGGGACCCCCAGGCGGGGAGCTGTTTTTT. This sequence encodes CASRLGPPGGELFF.